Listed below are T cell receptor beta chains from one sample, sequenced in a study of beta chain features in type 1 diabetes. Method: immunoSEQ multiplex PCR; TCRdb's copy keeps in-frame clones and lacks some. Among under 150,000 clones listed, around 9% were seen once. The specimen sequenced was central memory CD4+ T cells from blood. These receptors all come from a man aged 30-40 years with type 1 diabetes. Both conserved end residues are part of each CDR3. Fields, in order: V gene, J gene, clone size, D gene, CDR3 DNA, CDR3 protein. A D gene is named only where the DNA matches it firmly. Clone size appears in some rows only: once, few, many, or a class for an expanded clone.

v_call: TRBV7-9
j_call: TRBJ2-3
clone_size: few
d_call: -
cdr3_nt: TGTGCCAGCAGCTTAAGGTTGGGCCCCTCTACGGATACGCAGTATTTT
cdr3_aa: CASSLRLGPSTDTQYF

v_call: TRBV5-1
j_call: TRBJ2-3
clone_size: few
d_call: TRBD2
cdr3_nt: TGCGCCAGCAGGTATCTAGCGGGGATCACAGATACGCAGTATTTT
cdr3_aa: CASRYLAGITDTQYF

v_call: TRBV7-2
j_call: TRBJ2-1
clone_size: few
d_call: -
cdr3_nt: TGTGCCAGCGGCAAAAGGGGGGGGTCCTACAATGAGCAGTTCTTC
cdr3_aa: CASGKRGGSYNEQFF

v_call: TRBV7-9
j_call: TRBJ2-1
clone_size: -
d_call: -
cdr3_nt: TGTGCCAGCAGCTCCGACAGCCACTGGACCAATGAGCAGTTCTTC
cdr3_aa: CASSSDSHWTNEQFF

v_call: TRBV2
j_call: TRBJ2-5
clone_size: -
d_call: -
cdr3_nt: TGTGCCAGCATACAGGGAGGGGAGACCCAGTACTTC
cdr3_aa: CASIQGGETQYF

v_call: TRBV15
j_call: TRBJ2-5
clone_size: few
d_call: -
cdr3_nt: TGTGCCACCAGCAGAGCTGCAGGGGAAGAGACCCAGTACTTC
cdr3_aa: CATSRAAGEETQYF

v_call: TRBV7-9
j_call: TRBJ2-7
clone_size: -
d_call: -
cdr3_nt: TGTGCCAGCAGCCCGACGACAACTTCCTACGAGCAGTACTTC
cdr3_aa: CASSPTTTSYEQYF

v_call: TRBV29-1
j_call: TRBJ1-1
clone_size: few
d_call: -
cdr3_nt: TGCAGCGTTCAGGGGATTGGGGTGAACACTGAAGCTTTCTTT
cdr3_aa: CSVQGIGVNTEAFF

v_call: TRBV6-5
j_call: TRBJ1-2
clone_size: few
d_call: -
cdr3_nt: TGTGCCACCAGAAGGAGGGGCTACACCTTC
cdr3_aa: CATRRRGYTF

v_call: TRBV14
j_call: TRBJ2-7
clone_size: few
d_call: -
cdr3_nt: TGTGCCAGCAGTTTCGGGGACGAGCAGTACTTC
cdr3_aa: CASSFGDEQYF

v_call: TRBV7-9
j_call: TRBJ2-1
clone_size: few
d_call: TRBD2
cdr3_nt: TGTGCCAGCAGCTTAAAAAGCGGGGGGGCTATCGATGAGCAGTTCTTC
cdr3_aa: CASSLKSGGAIDEQFF

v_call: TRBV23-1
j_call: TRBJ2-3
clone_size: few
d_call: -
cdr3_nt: TGCGCCAGCACTTCAATAGGCAGGAAGTTCAATGATACGCAGTATTTT
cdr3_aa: CASTSIGRKFNDTQYF

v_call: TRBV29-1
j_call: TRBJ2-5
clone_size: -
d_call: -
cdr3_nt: TGCAGCGTCTCCAGTGAGACCCAGTACTTC
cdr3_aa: CSVSSETQYF

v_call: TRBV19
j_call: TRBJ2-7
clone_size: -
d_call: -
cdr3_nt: TGTGCCAGTAGTAACAGGGAAACTTCATTCGAGCAGTACTTC
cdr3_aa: CASSNRETSFEQYF

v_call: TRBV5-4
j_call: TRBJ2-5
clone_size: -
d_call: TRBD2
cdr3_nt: TGTGCCAGCAGCTCAGTAGCGGGGGGGCGGGAGACCCAGTACTTC
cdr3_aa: CASSSVAGGRETQYF

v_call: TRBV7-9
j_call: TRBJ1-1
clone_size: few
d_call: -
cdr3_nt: TGTGCCAGCAGCTTAGGGGCAGGCACCCGCATGAACACTGAAGCTTTCTTT
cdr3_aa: CASSLGAGTRMNTEAFF

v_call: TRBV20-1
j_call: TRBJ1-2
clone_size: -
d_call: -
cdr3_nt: TGCAGTGCTAGAGAGGGAGGGAGCTACACCTTC
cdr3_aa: CSAREGGSYTF

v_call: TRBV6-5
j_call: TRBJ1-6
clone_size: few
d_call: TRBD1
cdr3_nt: TGTGCCAGCAGCGAGACAGGGTTCAATTCACCCCTCCACTTT
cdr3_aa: CASSETGFNSPLHF

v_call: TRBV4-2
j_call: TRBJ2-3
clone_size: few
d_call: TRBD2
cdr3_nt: TGTGCCAGCAGCCAAGGTGCTGGCGGGGGGGCAGATACGCAGTATTTT
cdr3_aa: CASSQGAGGGADTQYF

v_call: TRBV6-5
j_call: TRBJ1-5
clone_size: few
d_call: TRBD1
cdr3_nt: TGTGCCAGCAGTAACACAGGGGGTCGGCAGCCCCAGCATTTT
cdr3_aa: CASSNTGGRQPQHF

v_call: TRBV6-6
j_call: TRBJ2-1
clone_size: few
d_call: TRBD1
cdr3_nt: TGTGCCAGCAGTTCCGGTTTGACAGGGGCAAATGAGCAGTTCTTC
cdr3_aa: CASSSGLTGANEQFF

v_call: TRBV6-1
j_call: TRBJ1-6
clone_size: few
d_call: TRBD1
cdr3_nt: TGTGCCAGCAGTGAAGCTGGCGGACAGGGGTATTCACCCCTCCACTTT
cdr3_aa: CASSEAGGQGYSPLHF

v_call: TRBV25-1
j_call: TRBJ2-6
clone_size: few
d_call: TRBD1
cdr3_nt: TGTGCCAGCGGGAACAGGGGATCTGGGGCCAACGTCCTGACTTTC
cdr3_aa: CASGNRGSGANVLTF

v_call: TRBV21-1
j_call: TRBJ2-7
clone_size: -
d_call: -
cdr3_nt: TGTGCCAGCAGCAAAGGTTCGGGTTCGGCTAGCGGGTTCTACGAGCAGTACTTC
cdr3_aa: CASSKGSGSASGFYEQYF